The 14 T cell receptor beta chains listed next were all sequenced from one sample in a study of blood T cell repertoires in COVID-19. Profiled with immunoSEQ multiplex PCR; TCRdb holds only in-frame clones, not every one. The data show tens of thousands of clones, about four fifths seen once. Sequencing input: peripheral blood. The receptors stem from a man at least 80 years old with COVID-19, enrolled during active disease.

The chain uses TRBV6-5 and TRBJ2-3, with 7 bases aligning to TRBD2. V lost 7 bases, J lost 0 bases, and 4 bases stayed unmatched. CDR3 size: 14 residues. Germline values: CDR1 MNHEY, CDR2 SVGAGI. The CDR3 loop is CASKTSLSTDTQYF. Written as DNA, the CDR3 is TGTGCCAGCAAGACTAGCCTGAGCACAGATACGCAGTATTTT.

The chain recombines TRBV18 with TRBJ1-4; D is possibly TRBD1 (5 bases). Germline values: CDR1 KGHSH, CDR2 LQKENI. The CDR3 has 15 amino acids. V lost 5 bases and J lost 5, with 15 bases in between. CDR3 DNA sequence: TGTGCCAGCTCAGGAGGGACGAGAGAAAATGAAAAACTGTTTTTT. Its translation: CASSGGTRENEKLFF.

In this sample, this clone turned up a few times. Mismatch with germline at one junction end may stem from a read error. The rearrangement links TRBV7-7 to TRBJ2-5, with 8 bases that match TRBD2. The germline V gene has CDR1 SSHAT and CDR2 FNYEAQ (reference sequence). The CDR3 totals 15 residues. CDR3 residues: CASSLVTSGQETQYF. The CDR3 DNA reads as TGTGCTAGCAGCTTAGTCACTAGCGGCCAAGAGACCCAGTACTTC. Full variable domain (rest looked up from reference TRBV7-7 and TRBJ2-5): GAGVSQSPRYKVTKRGQDVTLRCDPISSHATLYWYQQALGQGPEFLTYFNYEAQPDKSGLPSDRFSAERPEGSISTLTIQRTEQRDSAMYRCASSLVTSGQETQYFGPGTRLLVL.

The chain couples TRBV19 to TRBJ1-4; a possible D gene is TRBD1 (5 bases). Germline CDR1 reads LNHDA; CDR2 reads SQIVND (reference sequence). This CDR3 comprises 16 residues. V gave up 5 bases and J gave up 7 bases, with 20 bases separating them. The CDR3 DNA is TGTGCCAGTAGTTCCCCCAGGGAGGGAGGAATTGAAAAACTGTTTTTT. Protein product: CASSSPREGGIEKLFF.

This chain uses TRBV4-2 with TRBJ1-5; 7 bases fit TRBD1. The ends lost 0 bases at V and 9 bases at J; junction bases unmatched: 8. Per the germline V gene, CDR1 is LGHNA and CDR2 is YNFKEQ. The CDR3 has 15 residues. CDR3 amino acids: CASSQDQGQMGPQHF. In DNA, the CDR3 is TGTGCCAGCAGCCAAGATCAGGGACAGATGGGGCCCCAGCATTTT.

This clone is a singleton in its sample. The V call is TRBV7-8, the J call TRBJ1-2; D is ambiguous. This CDR3 comprises 13 residues. V was cut by 5 bases and J by 6 bases, with 13 bases left in between. Germline lookup yields CDR1 SGHVS and CDR2 FQNEAQ. Here the CDR3 reads CASSAYSLDGYTF. For the CDR3, the DNA is TGTGCCAGCAGCGCTTACAGTTTAGATGGCTACACCTTC.

The chain has TRBV5-6 and TRBJ1-2; D is unresolved. V was shortened by 1 base and J by 6 bases, with 10 bases between the two germline ends. The CDR3 spans 13 residues. CDR1 SGHDT and CDR2 YYEEEE come from the germline V gene. The CDR3 loop is CASSLFDTHGYTF. In nucleotides, the CDR3 is TGTGCCAGCAGCTTGTTCGACACTCATGGCTACACCTTC.

This clone was picked up many times. This chain connects TRBV11-2 to TRBJ2-2; D is unclear. Germline V gene data show CDR1 as SGHAT and CDR2 as FQNNGV. Trimming took 0 bases from V and 6 from J, leaving 8 bases between them. The CDR3 has 14 amino acids. The DNA for the CDR3 is TGTGCCAGCAGCTTAGATCGGTATCCCGGGGAGCTGTTTTTT. This translates into CASSLDRYPGELFF. The entire variable domain, with the rest obtained from reference TRBV11-2 and TRBJ2-2, is as follows: EAGVAQSPRYKIIEKRQSVAFWCNPISGHATLYWYQQILGQGPKLLIQFQNNGVVDDSQLPKDRFSAERLKGVDSTLKIQPAKLEDSAVYLCASSLDRYPGELFFGEGSRLTVL.

V is TRBV19 and J is TRBJ1-5, with TRBD1 matching 8 bases. Trimming removed 4 bases from V and 4 bases from J; junction bases left unmatched: 3. The CDR3 extends over 14 amino acids. Germline V gene sequence: CDR1 LNHDA, CDR2 SQIVND (reference sequence). The CDR3 region has the DNA TGTGCCAGTAGTACGACAGGGGATAATCAGCCCCAGCATTTT. Translated, it gives CASSTTGDNQPQHF.

The CDR3: CASTQGVVSGNTIYF. CDR3 bases: TGTGCCAGCACACAGGGAGTGGTCTCTGGAAACACCATATATTTT. The chain has TRBV28 and TRBJ1-3, with a tentative D call TRBD1 (6 bases). V was clipped by 7 bases and J by 0 bases, with 13 bases between them. CDR3 length equals 15 residues. CDR1 and CDR2 from the germline V gene are MDHEN and SYDVKM.

The genes are TRBV5-4 and TRBJ1-2; D remains ambiguous. Germline V gene data show CDR1 as SGHNT and CDR2 as YYREEE (reference sequence). Trimming pared 0 bases from V and 1 base from J, leaving 4 bases between. There are 13 residues in the CDR3. The CDR3 reads CASSLGGNYGYTF. The CDR3 DNA is TGTGCCAGCAGCTTGGGAGGTAACTATGGCTACACCTTC.

The rearrangement uses TRBV20-1 and TRBJ1-1, with D unresolved. Germline-derived CDR1 and CDR2 are DFQATT and SNEGSKA (reference sequence). V was trimmed by 3 bases and J by 2 bases, leaving 10 bases between them. The CDR3 runs to 13 residues. CDR3 nucleotide sequence: TGCAGTGCTAGTTTGCGGGATAACACTGAAGCTTTCTTT. Its protein product is CSASLRDNTEAFF.

The chain carries TRBV28 and TRBJ2-1; weak D call: TRBD1 (5 bases). The CDR3 has 15 amino acids. The germline V and J ends were trimmed by 5 bases and 7 bases, with 18 bases remaining between them. Germline CDR1 and CDR2: MDHEN and SYDVKM. The CDR3 reads CASSTRQSPLNEQFF. The CDR3 DNA sequence: TGTGCCAGCAGTACACGACAGAGTCCTCTAAATGAGCAGTTCTTC.

The gene calls are TRBV29-1 and TRBJ2-2; D might be TRBD2 (6 bases). There are 12 residues in the CDR3. Germline V gene lookup returns CDR1 SQVTM and CDR2 ANQGSEA. V lost 6 bases, J lost 7 bases, and 12 bases lay in between. CDR3 bases: TGCAGCGTCGGGGGTGGGGACGGGGAGCTGTTTTTT. Translation: CSVGGGDGELFF.